Listed here is a single T cell receptor beta chain. This sample was taken from a study of patients and donors after allogeneic stem cell transplantation. The CDR3 runs to 14 residues. Germline CDR1 MGHDK, CDR2 SYGVNS. TCRdb passed the RT-PCR reads through MiXCR, listing each CDR3 protein once. Of some 960,000 distinct CDR3 sequences listed, about a sixth are singletons. The sequenced sample was blood, either unsorted or a sorted T cell fraction (not recorded which). The clonotype was recovered from a human donor who was either an allogeneic HSCT recipient or a stem cell or donor lymphocyte infusion donor (not recorded which). It is not recorded whose cells these are; they may come from a transplant donor. This chain uses TRBV25-1 with TRBJ1-1; D is possibly TRBD1 (6 bases). CDR3 in amino acids: CATEGVGGVSEAFF. In nucleotides, the CDR3 is TGTGCTACTGAGGGGGTCGGAGGAGTCTCTGAAGCTTTCTTT.